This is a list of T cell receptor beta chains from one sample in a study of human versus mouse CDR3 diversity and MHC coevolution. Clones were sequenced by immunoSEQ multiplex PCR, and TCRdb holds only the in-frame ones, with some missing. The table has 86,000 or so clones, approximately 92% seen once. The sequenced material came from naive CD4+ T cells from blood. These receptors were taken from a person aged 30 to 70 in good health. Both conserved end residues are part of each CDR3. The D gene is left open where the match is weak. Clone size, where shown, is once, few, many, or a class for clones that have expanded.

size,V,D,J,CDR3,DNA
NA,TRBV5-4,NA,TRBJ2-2,CASSLGRGGTGELFF,TGTGCCAGCAGCTTGGGTAGGGGAGGTACCGGGGAGCTGTTTTTT
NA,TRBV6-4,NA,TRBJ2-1,CASSADSYFNEQFF,TGTGCCAGCAGTGCCGACTCGTACTTCAATGAGCAGTTCTTC
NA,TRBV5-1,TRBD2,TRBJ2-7,CASSSFGLAGDEQYF,TGCGCCAGCAGCTCTTTCGGACTAGCGGGAGACGAGCAGTACTTC
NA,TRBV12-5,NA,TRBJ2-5,CASGLDSQETQYF,TGTGCTAGTGGTTTGGATTCTCAAGAGACCCAGTACTTC
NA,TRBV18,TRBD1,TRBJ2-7,CASSPDLGQGTPGQYF,TGTGCCAGCTCACCAGACTTAGGACAGGGGACCCCCGGGCAGTACTTC
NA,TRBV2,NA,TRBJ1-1,CASSTTARNTEAFF,TGTGCCAGCAGTACGACAGCCAGGAACACTGAAGCTTTCTTT
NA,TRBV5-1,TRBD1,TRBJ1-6,CASSFRDRARRSSPLHF,TGCGCCAGCAGCTTCCGGGACAGGGCCCGGCGGAGTTCACCCCTCCACTTT
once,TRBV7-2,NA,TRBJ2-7,CASSLAPGPTYEQYF,TGTGCCAGCAGCTTAGCGCCAGGGCCCACCTACGAGCAGTACTTC
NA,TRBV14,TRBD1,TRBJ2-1,CASSHRTGTGYNEQFF,TGTGCCAGCAGCCACAGAACCGGGACAGGGTACAATGAGCAGTTCTTC
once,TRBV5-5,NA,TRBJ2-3,CASSLRDLGTDTQYF,TGTGCCAGCAGCTTACGGGACTTGGGCACAGATACGCAGTATTTT
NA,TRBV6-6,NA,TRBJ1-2,CASSYWGQDYGYTF,TGTGCCAGCAGTTACTGGGGGCAAGACTATGGCTACACCTTC
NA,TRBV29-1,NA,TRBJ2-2,CSVPTTSNTGELFF,TGCAGCGTTCCCACTACTTCGAACACCGGGGAGCTGTTTTTT
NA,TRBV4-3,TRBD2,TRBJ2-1,CASSQELADLYNEQFF,TGCGCCAGCAGCCAGGAACTAGCGGACCTATACAATGAGCAGTTCTTC
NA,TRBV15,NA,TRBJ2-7,CATSRDHSYEQYF,TGTGCCACCAGCAGAGATCACAGCTACGAGCAGTACTTC
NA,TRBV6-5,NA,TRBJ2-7,CASSLGGGRSYEQYF,TGTGCCAGCAGCCTGGGGGGAGGCAGAAGCTACGAGCAGTACTTC
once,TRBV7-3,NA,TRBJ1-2,CASSPSGTNYGYTF,TGTGCCAGCAGCCCCTCGGGAACTAACTATGGCTACACCTTC
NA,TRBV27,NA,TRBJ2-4,CASSLSGSLAKNIQYF,TGTGCCAGCAGTCTTAGTGGGAGTCTAGCCAAAAACATTCAGTACTTC
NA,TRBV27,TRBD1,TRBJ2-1,CASRPKQGADNEQFF,TGTGCCAGCAGACCTAAACAGGGGGCTGATAATGAGCAGTTCTTC
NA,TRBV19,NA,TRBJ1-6,CASSPRQVPPYNSPLHF,TGTGCCAGTAGTCCTCGACAGGTTCCACCCTATAATTCACCCCTCCACTTT
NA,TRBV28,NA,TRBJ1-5,CGCKAPGWNQPQHF,TGTGGGTGCAAGGCACCAGGGTGGAATCAGCCCCAGCATTTT
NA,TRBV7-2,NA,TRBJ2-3,CASSPGADTQYF,TGTGCCAGCAGCCCCGGGGCAGATACGCAGTATTTT
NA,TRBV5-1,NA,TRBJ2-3,CASSRSGSGLIDTQYF,TGCGCCAGCAGCCGATCAGGTTCAGGGTTGATAGATACGCAGTATTTT
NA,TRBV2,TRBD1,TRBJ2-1,CASTGQGAYNEQFF,TGTGCCAGCACCGGACAGGGAGCCTACAATGAGCAGTTCTTC
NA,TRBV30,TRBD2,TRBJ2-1,CAWSPGLAWGEQFF,TGTGCCTGGAGTCCGGGACTAGCGTGGGGAGAGCAGTTCTTC
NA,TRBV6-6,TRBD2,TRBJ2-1,CASTGLGPNEQFF,TGTGCCAGCACCGGACTAGGGCCGAATGAGCAGTTCTTC
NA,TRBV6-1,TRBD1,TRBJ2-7,CASSDWRQGTYEQYF,TGTGCCAGCAGTGATTGGCGACAGGGAACCTACGAGCAGTACTTC
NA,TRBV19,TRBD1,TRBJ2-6,CASVTQGVSEGANVLTF,TGTGCCAGTGTTACTCAGGGGGTATCAGAAGGGGCCAACGTCCTGACTTTC
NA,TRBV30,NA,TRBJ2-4,CAWSRSGGENIQYF,TGTGCCTGGAGTAGGAGCGGAGGGGAAAACATTCAGTACTTC
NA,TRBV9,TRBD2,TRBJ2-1,CASSASTAGNEQFF,TGTGCCAGCAGCGCCAGCACAGCGGGGAATGAGCAGTTCTTC
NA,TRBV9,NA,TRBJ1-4,CASSVAGATNEKLFF,TGTGCCAGCAGCGTCGCCGGGGCAACTAATGAAAAACTGTTTTTT
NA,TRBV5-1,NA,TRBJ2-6,CASSLLQESGANVLTF,TGCGCCAGCAGCCTCCTACAGGAATCTGGGGCCAACGTCCTGACTTTC
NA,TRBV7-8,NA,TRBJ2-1,CASSPPSGQRDEQFF,TGTGCCAGCAGCCCCCCCAGCGGGCAAAGGGATGAGCAGTTCTTC
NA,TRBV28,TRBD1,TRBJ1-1,CASEDPGQGNTEAFF,TGTGCCAGCGAAGACCCGGGACAGGGGAACACTGAAGCTTTCTTT
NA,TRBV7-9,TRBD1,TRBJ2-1,CASSHRGSLGSEQFF,TGTGCCAGCAGCCACAGGGGGAGCCTGGGCAGCGAGCAGTTCTTC
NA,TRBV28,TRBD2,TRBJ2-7,CASSSASGRADEQYF,TGTGCCAGCAGTTCGGCTAGCGGGAGGGCCGACGAGCAGTACTTC
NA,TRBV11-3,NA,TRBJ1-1,CASSPGAQGTEAFF,TGTGCCAGCAGCCCCGGCGCCCAGGGGACTGAAGCTTTCTTT
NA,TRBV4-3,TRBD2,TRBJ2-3,CASSQTGLAGYTDTQYF,TGCGCCAGCAGCCAAACGGGACTAGCGGGGTACACAGATACGCAGTATTTT
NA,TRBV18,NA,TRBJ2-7,CASSPRLVAVQTYEQYF,TGTGCCAGCTCACCACGCCTAGTAGCGGTTCAAACCTACGAGCAGTACTTC
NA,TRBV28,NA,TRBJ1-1,CASSSPGHLNTEAFF,TGTGCCAGCAGTTCCCCGGGACATCTGAACACTGAAGCTTTCTTT
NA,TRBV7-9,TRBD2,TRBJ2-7,CASSSGVASGAHEQYF,TGTGCCAGCAGCTCGGGGGTGGCTAGCGGGGCCCACGAGCAGTACTTC
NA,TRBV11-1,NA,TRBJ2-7,CASSPRDRQYEQYF,TGTGCCAGCAGCCCGCGGGACAGACAATACGAGCAGTACTTC
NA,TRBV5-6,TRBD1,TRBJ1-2,CASSPDRTNYGYTF,TGTGCCAGCAGCCCGGACAGGACTAACTATGGCTACACCTTC
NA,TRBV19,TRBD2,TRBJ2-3,CASSPGLETDTQYF,TGTGCCAGTAGCCCGGGACTAGAAACAGATACGCAGTATTTT
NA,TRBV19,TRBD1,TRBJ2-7,CASSRTGLSYEQYF,TGTGCCAGTAGTAGGACAGGGCTCTCCTACGAGCAGTACTTC
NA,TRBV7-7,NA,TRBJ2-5,CASSSRTGSQETQYF,TGTGCTAGCAGCTCCCGTACGGGGAGCCAAGAGACCCAGTACTTC
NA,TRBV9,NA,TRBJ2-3,CASRGGTQSTDTQYF,TGTGCCAGCAGGGGAGGGACACAAAGCACAGATACGCAGTATTTT
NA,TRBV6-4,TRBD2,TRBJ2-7,CASSVTSGYEQYF,TGTGCCAGCAGTGTCACTAGCGGCTACGAGCAGTACTTC
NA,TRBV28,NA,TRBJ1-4,CASSFRQAGSEKLFF,TGTGCCAGCAGTTTTCGACAGGCGGGTAGTGAAAAACTGTTTTTT
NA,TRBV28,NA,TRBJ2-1,CASSTGGRDRYNEQFF,TGTGCCAGCAGTACCGGGGGGCGGGATAGGTACAATGAGCAGTTCTTC
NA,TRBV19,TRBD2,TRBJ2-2,CATTGLAGSDTGELFF,TGTGCCACCACGGGACTAGCGGGATCAGACACCGGGGAGCTGTTTTTT
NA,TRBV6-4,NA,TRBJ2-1,CASSVQGLTSYNEQFF,TGTGCCAGCAGTGTTCAGGGGCTAACTTCCTACAATGAGCAGTTCTTC
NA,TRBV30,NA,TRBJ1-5,CAWRRAGSNQPQHF,TGTGCCTGGCGGAGGGCAGGGAGCAATCAGCCCCAGCATTTT
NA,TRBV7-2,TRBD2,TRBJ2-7,CASSLAGGPYEQYF,TGTGCCAGCAGTCTAGCGGGAGGGCCCTACGAGCAGTACTTC
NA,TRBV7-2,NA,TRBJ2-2,CASSLVFQGAKTGELFF,TGTGCCAGCAGCTTAGTATTCCAGGGCGCAAAGACCGGGGAGCTGTTTTTT
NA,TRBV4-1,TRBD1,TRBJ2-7,CASSQDVQGGRYEQYF,TGCGCCAGCAGCCAAGACGTTCAAGGGGGCCGGTACGAGCAGTACTTC